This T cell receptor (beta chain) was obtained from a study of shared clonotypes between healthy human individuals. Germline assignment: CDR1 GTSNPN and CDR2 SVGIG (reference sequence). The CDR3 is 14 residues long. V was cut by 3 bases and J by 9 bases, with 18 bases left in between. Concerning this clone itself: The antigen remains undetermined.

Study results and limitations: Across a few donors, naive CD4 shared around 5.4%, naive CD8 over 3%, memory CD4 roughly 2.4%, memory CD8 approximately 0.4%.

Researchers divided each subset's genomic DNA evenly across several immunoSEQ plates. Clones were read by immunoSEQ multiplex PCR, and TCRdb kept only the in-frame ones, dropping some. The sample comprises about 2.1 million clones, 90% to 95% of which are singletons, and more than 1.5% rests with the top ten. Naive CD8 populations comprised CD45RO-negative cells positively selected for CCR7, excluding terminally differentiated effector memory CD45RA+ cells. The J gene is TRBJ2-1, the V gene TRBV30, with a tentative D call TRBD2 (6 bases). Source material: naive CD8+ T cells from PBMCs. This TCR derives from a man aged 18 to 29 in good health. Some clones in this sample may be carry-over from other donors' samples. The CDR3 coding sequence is TGTGCCTGGAGCAACCGACTAGGTTTGGCTGAGCAGTTCTTC. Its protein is CAWSNRLGLAEQFF.